Shown below are 7 T cell receptor beta chains from a single sample sequenced in a study of T cell responses to AZD1222 COVID-19 vaccine. TCRdb's table, derived via immunoSEQ multiplex PCR, lists solely in-frame clones and lacks some. The table shows about 81,000 clones, with around nine tenths occurring only once. The specimen was peripheral blood, collected 28 days after the second AZD1222 dose. Receptors were obtained from an adult who received the AZD1222 COVID-19 vaccine.

This clone was counted a single time. The J gene is TRBJ2-7, the V gene TRBV24-1; D perhaps matches TRBD2 (5 bases). CDR1 and CDR2 from the germline V gene are KGHDR and SFDVKD. V lost 4 bases to trimming and J lost 4 bases, with 10 bases between them. This CDR3 spans 13 amino acids. CDR3 residues: CATSEPGSYEQYF. Here the CDR3 DNA reads TGTGCCACCAGTGAACCGGGAAGTTACGAGCAGTACTTC.

The J gene is TRBJ1-2, the V gene TRBV5-1, with a possible D match to TRBD1 (5 bases). Per the germline V gene, CDR1 is SGHRS and CDR2 is YFSETQ. CDR3 length equals 13 residues. The V gene lost 4 bases and the J gene lost 3 bases, with 10 bases spanning the gap. The CDR3 loop is CASSQDIYYGYTF. The CDR3 region has the DNA TGCGCCAGCAGCCAGGACATCTACTATGGCTACACCTTC.

The chain carries TRBV7-2 and TRBJ1-2; TRBD1 agrees at 9 bases. Looked up from germline, CDR1 is SGHTA and CDR2 is FQGNSA. This CDR3 contains 15 residues. The J segment lost 7 bases and the V segment lost 1 base, leaving 7 bases of the junction unmatched. Here the CDR3 reads CASSLGGQGIGGYTF. Written as DNA, the CDR3 is TGTGCCAGCAGCTTAGGGGGACAGGGTATTGGTGGCTACACCTTC.

This sequence joins TRBV5-4 and TRBJ2-2; D is perhaps TRBD1 (6 bases). The CDR3 length is 16 residues. V was clipped by 6 bases and J by 2 bases, with 17 bases between them. Germline CDR1 and CDR2: SGHNT and YYREEE (reference sequence). CDR3 nucleotides: TGTGCCAGCAAGGGAAGAGGGGGACCTAACACCGGGGAGCTGTTTTTT. Translating it yields CASKGRGGPNTGELFF.

V usage is TRBV10-3 and J usage is TRBJ1-2; 9 bases fit TRBD1. Germline-derived CDR1 and CDR2 are ENHRY and SYGVKD. There are 15 residues in the CDR3. Trimming at V came to 6 bases and at J to 4 bases, leaving 9 bases not matched to a gene. The CDR3 loop reads CAISAYDRGGYGYTF. CDR3 sequence (DNA): TGTGCCATCAGCGCCTACGACAGGGGGGGCTATGGCTACACCTTC.

This chain links TRBV15 with TRBJ1-5; D is uncertain. This CDR3 has 18 residues. Trimming left V 3 bases short and J 0 bases short, with 18 bases between. Germline CDR1 is LNHNV and CDR2 is YYDKDF (reference sequence). CDR3 residues: CATSSLLGLLNSNQPQHF. The CDR3 DNA follows: TGTGCCACCAGCAGCCTATTAGGACTGTTGAATAGCAATCAGCCCCAGCATTTT.

V and J are TRBV2 and TRBJ2-3, with no clear D. V shed 7 bases and J shed 0 bases, with 17 bases lying between them. This CDR3 has 16 amino acids. Germline loops: CDR1 SNHLY, CDR2 FYNNEI. For the CDR3, the DNA is TGTGCCAGCACCCTGGCTGGGGTTACTAGCACAGATACGCAGTATTTT. Its protein product is CASTLAGVTSTDTQYF.